What follows are 12 T cell receptor beta chains derived from one specimen sequenced in a study of human versus mouse CDR3 diversity and MHC coevolution. Sequencing was performed with immunoSEQ multiplex PCR; in TCRdb, only in-frame clones are kept and a portion is missing. The sample yields more than 55,000 clones, around 94% seen once. Sequenced input: naive CD4+ T cells from blood. The subset denotes: CD45RO-negative CD62L-positive naive CD4 T cells. The receptors here all came from a person in their sixties or seventies in good health.

The chain employs TRBV5-6 and TRBJ2-7; D possibly corresponds to TRBD2 (6 bases). The CDR3 totals 14 residues. CDR1 and CDR2 from the germline V gene are SGHDT and YYEEEE. The V end was cut by 3 bases, the J end by 1 base, with 11 bases between. CDR3 in amino acids: CASSSIGTSYEQYF. The CDR3 bases are TGTGCCAGCAGCTCTATAGGGACTTCCTACGAGCAGTACTTC.

The chain is built from TRBV9 and TRBJ2-1, with 8 bases lining up with TRBD1. This CDR3 comprises 15 residues. From germline, CDR1 is SGDLS and CDR2 YYNGEE. V gave up 0 bases and J gave up 7 bases; unmatched junction bases: 6. CDR3 DNA sequence: TGTGCCAGCAGCGTAGGGACAGGGTTAAGGAATGAGCAGTTCTTC. This encodes CASSVGTGLRNEQFF.

The chain recombines TRBV6-1 with TRBJ1-1, with 7 bases aligning to TRBD1. In germline, CDR1 is MNHNS, CDR2 SASEGT. This CDR3 has 15 amino acids. Losses at the gene ends were 2 bases for V and 0 bases for J; bases not matched to a gene: 3. This CDR3 is CASSETGVVNTEAFF. The CDR3 region has the DNA TGTGCCAGCAGTGAAACAGGGGTAGTGAACACTGAAGCTTTCTTT.

Here the CDR3 reads CASSLLAGGTGELFF. CDR3 DNA sequence: TGTGCCAGCAGCCTACTAGCGGGGGGCACCGGGGAGCTGTTTTTT. The V and J genes are TRBV2 and TRBJ2-2, with TRBD2 matching over 12 bases. Germline V gene data show CDR1 as SNHLY and CDR2 as FYNNEI. The V gene end was trimmed by 6 bases and the J gene end by 4 bases; junction bases not matched to a gene: 3. The CDR3 sequence is 15 residues long. Drawing the rest from reference TRBV2 and TRBJ2-2, the complete variable domain is EPEVTQTPSHQVTQMGQEVILRCVPISNHLYFYWYRQILGQKVEFLVSFYNNEISEKSEIFDDQFSVERPDGSNFTLKIRSTKLEDSAMYFCASSLLAGGTGELFFGEGSRLTVL.

This chain joins TRBV5-1 and TRBJ2-5, with a tentative D call TRBD1 (6 bases). Near its end, the DNA agrees better with TRBJ2-7, so the J call may be wrong. Germline CDR1 is SGHRS and CDR2 is YFSETQ. This CDR3 is 12 amino acids long. This CDR3 reads CASSRDNYEQYF. CDR3 bases: TGCGCCAGCAGCCGGGACAACTACGAGCAGTACTTC.

The V and J genes are TRBV7-9 and TRBJ2-7; 10 nucleotides match TRBD1. Germline V gene sequence: CDR1 SEHNR, CDR2 FQNEAQ (reference sequence). Germline trimming cut 5 bases from V and 1 base from J; bases unmatched to any gene: 5. The CDR3 has 15 residues. CDR3 residues: CASSPQDRGSYEQYF. Here the CDR3 DNA reads TGTGCCAGCAGCCCCCAGGACAGGGGGTCCTACGAGCAGTACTTC.

CDR3 amino acids: CASSAGLSNTGELFF. DNA of the CDR3: TGTGCCAGCAGCGCGGGACTCTCGAACACCGGGGAGCTGTTTTTT. The rearrangement joins TRBV9 to TRBJ2-2; the D gene is possibly TRBD2 (6 bases). The ends were cut back, 3 bases at V and 0 bases at J, with 9 bases in the middle. The germline V gene has CDR1 SGDLS and CDR2 YYNGEE. This CDR3 comprises 15 residues. Together with reference TRBV9 and TRBJ2-2, the CDR3 gives the full variable domain: DSGVTQTPKHLITATGQRVTLRCSPRSGDLSVYWYQQSLDQGLQFLIQYYNGEERAKGNILERFSAQQFPDLHSELNLSSLELGDSALYFCASSAGLSNTGELFFGEGSRLTVL.

J is TRBJ1-4 and V is TRBV27, with D maybe TRBD1 (6 bases). Trimming pared 5 bases from V and 2 bases from J, leaving 18 bases between. Germline V CDR1 and CDR2: MNHEY, SMNVEV (reference sequence). The CDR3 covers 17 residues. The DNA for the CDR3 is TGTGCCAGCAGTATCCGAGCTACACAGGGTACTAATGAAAAACTGTTTTTT. Translated, it gives CASSIRATQGTNEKLFF. The entire variable domain, with the rest obtained from reference TRBV27 and TRBJ1-4, is as follows: EAQVTQNPRYLITVTGKKLTVTCSQNMNHEYMSWYRQDPGLGLRQIYYSMNVEVTDKGDVPEGYKVSRKEKRNFPLILESPSPNQTSLYFCASSIRATQGTNEKLFFGSGTQLSVL.

The chain links TRBV4-1 to TRBJ2-3, with 7 nucleotides matching TRBD2. CDR1 is MGHRA, CDR2 YSYEKL, per germline. This CDR3 contains 17 residues. The V segment lost 0 bases and the J segment 4 bases; nucleotides outside the gene matches: 10. DNA of the CDR3: TGCGCCAGCAGCCAAGATAGCCAGCGGGACGGATCAGATACGCAGTATTTT. This translates into CASSQDSQRDGSDTQYF.

The V gene is TRBV5-6, the J gene TRBJ1-2; tentative D call: TRBD1 (6 bases). CDR3 size: 17 residues. The germline CDR1 and CDR2 sequences are SGHDT and YYEEEE. V lost 1 base to trimming and J lost 1 base, with 17 bases between them. The CDR3 loop is CASSLWGVTGNNYGYTF. CDR3 DNA: TGTGCCAGCAGCTTGTGGGGTGTCACAGGGAATAACTATGGCTACACCTTC.

The chain employs TRBV5-4 and TRBJ2-3, with 9 nucleotides matching TRBD1. Germline CDR1 SGHNT, CDR2 YYREEE (reference sequence). The CDR3 has 15 residues. Germline trimming cut 3 bases from V and 2 bases from J; bases unmatched to any gene: 4. DNA of the CDR3: TGTGCCAGCAGCTCGGACAGGGGAGACACAGATACGCAGTATTTT. As protein: CASSSDRGDTDTQYF.

The count of this clone is one. The chain links TRBV9 to TRBJ2-3; 7 positions match TRBD2. Germline V gene sequence: CDR1 SGDLS, CDR2 YYNGEE. CDR3 length equals 18 residues. J gave up 1 base and V 1 base, and 12 bases lay outside the gene matches. CDR3 bases: TGTGCCAGCAGCGTATCAAGCGGGACTCCCGGGGGCACAGATACGCAGTATTTT. It is translated as CASSVSSGTPGGTDTQYF.